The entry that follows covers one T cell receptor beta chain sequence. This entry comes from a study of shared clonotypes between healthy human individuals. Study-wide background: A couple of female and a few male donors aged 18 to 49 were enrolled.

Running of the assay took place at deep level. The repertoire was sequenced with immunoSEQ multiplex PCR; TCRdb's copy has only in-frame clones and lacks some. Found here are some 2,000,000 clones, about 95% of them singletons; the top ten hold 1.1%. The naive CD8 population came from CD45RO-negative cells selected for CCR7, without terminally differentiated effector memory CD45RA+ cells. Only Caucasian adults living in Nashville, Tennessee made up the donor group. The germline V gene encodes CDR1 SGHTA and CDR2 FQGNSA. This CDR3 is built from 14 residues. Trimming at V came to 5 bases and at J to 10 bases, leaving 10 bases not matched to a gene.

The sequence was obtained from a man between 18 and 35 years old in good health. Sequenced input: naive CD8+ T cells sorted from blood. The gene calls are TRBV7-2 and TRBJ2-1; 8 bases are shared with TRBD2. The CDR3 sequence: CASSPERGLLEQFF. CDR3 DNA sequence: TGTGCCAGCAGCCCGGAGCGGGGGCTTTTAGAGCAGTTCTTC.